This TCR beta chain was recorded in a study of cytomegalovirus exposure and HLA in healthy donors. Worth noting for this clone: The antigen is unknown.

PCR was performed using 60 Vbeta and 13 Jbeta primers. Sequenced by immunoSEQ multiplex PCR; TCRdb stores in-frame clones only, minus some. The sample carries about 150,000 clones, approximately 86% recorded once. The CDR3 contains 16 residues. V lost 6 bases, J lost 1 base, and 9 bases stayed unmatched. Per the germline V gene, CDR1 is SGHAT and CDR2 is FQNNGV. Overall study results and limits: An ancestry cluster, one associated with Asian ancestry, reportedly showed fewer N-insertions than the approximately 660-donor mean in a later analysis.

Specimen: PBMCs. This chain links TRBV11-2 with TRBJ2-3; 8 bases agree with TRBD1. The sequence derives from a woman aged 18-29 years in good health and CMV-seronegative. In DNA, the CDR3 is TGTGCCAGCAGGACTCTGACAGGGGCTGGCACAGATACGCAGTATTTT. Translating gives CASRTLTGAGTDTQYF.